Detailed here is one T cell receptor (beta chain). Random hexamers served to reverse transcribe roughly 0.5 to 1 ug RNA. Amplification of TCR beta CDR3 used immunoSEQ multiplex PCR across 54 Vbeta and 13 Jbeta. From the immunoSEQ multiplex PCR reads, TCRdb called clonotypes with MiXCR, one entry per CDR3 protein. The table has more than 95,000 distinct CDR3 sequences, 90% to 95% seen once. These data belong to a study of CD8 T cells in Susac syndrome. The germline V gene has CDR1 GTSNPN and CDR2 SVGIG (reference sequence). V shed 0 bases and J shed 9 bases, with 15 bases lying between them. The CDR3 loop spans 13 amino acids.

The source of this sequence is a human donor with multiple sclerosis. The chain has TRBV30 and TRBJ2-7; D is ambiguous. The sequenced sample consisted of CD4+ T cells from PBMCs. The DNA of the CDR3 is TGTGCCTGGAGTGTCTCGACGCCCTCAGGGCAGTACTTC. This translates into CAWSVSTPSGQYF. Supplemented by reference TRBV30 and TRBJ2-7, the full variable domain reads SQTIHQWPATLVQPVGSPLSLECTVEGTSNPNLYWYRQAAGRGLQLLFYSVGIGQISSEVPQNLSASRPQDRQFILSSKKLLLSDSGFYLCAWSVSTPSGQYFGPGTRLTVT.